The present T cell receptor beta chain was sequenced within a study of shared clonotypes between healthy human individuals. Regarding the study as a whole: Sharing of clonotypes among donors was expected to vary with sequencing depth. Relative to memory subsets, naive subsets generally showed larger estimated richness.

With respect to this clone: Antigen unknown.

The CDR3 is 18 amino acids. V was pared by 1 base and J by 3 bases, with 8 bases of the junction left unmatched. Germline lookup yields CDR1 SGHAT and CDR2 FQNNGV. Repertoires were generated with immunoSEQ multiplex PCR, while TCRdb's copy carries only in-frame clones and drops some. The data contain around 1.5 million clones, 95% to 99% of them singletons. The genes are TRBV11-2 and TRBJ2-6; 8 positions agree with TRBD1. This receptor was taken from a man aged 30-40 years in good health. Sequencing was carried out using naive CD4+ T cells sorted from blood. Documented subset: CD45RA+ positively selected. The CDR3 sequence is CASSLAGRGLGGANVLTF. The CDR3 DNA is TGTGCCAGCAGCTTAGCGGGCAGGGGGCTTGGTGGGGCCAACGTCCTGACTTTC.